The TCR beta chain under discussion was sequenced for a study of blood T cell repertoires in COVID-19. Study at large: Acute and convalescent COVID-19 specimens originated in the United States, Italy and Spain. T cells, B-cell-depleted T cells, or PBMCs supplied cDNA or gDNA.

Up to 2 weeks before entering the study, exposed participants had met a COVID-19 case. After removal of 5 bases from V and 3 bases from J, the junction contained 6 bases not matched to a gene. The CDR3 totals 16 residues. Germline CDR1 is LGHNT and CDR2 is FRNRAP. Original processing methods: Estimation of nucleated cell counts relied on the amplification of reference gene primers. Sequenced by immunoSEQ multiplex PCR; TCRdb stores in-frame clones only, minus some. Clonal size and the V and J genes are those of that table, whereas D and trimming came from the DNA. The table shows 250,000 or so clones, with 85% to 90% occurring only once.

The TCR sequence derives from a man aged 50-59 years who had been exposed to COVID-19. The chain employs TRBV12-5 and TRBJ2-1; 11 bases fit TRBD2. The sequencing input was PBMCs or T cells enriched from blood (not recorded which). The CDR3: CASGPGTSGIYNEQFF. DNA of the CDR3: TGTGCTAGTGGTCCCGGGACTAGCGGAATCTACAATGAGCAGTTCTTC.